The next 22 T cell receptor beta chains were all read from a single sample in a study of blood T cell repertoires in COVID-19. The protocol was immunoSEQ multiplex PCR, while the TCRdb copy is restricted to in-frame clones and leaves out a portion. The profile shows about 400,000 clones, roughly 90% of them singletons. The specimen was peripheral blood. These TCRs come from a woman under 40 with acute or convalescent COVID-19.

The chain has TRBV19 and TRBJ2-7; D is possibly TRBD1 (5 bases). The CDR3 length is 15 residues. V was cut by 9 bases and J by 0 bases, with 18 bases left in between. CDR1 is LNHDA, CDR2 SQIVND, per germline (reference sequence). DNA of the CDR3: TGTGCCAGCCACCCGGGCGCAGGGAACTCCTACGAGCAGTACTTC. Translating gives CASHPGAGNSYEQYF.

The chain recombines TRBV5-1 with TRBJ1-1; no clear D gene. With 1 base removed from V and 4 bases from J, the gap between germline ends came to 8 bases. CDR3 length: 13 amino acids. Germline V lookup: CDR1 SGHRS, CDR2 YFSETQ. The CDR3 nucleotides are TGCGCCAGCAGCTTGTATTCGGTCACTGAAGCTTTCTTT. The encoded protein is CASSLYSVTEAFF.

CDR3 bases: TGTGCCAGTCAGCCCGAACAGGCGAGCACTGAAGCTTTCTTT. It yields the protein CASQPEQASTEAFF. The rearrangement uses TRBV19 and TRBJ1-1, with D tentatively TRBD1 (5 bases). CDR1 LNHDA and CDR2 SQIVND come from the germline V gene (reference sequence). The CDR3 spans 14 residues. Trimming cost V 8 bases and J 4 bases, with 17 bases left between them.

This rearrangement joins TRBV19 to TRBJ1-5; D might be TRBD1 (5 bases). Between the trimmed V and J ends, which lost 9 bases and 1 base, there was a span of 16 bases. The CDR3 is 15 residues long. Germline V lookup: CDR1 LNHDA, CDR2 SQIVND (reference sequence). The CDR3 is CASRVDRTSNQPQHF. CDR3 nucleotides: TGTGCCAGCAGAGTTGACAGAACGAGCAATCAGCCCCAGCATTTT.

V usage is TRBV7-2 and J usage is TRBJ2-7; maybe TRBD1 (6 bases). The CDR3 runs to 14 residues. Germline V lookup: CDR1 SGHTA, CDR2 FQGNSA. V was trimmed by 5 bases and J by 2 bases, leaving 13 bases between them. CDR3 sequence reads: CASSTGHEPYEQYF. The CDR3 DNA is TGTGCCAGCAGCACGGGACACGAGCCCTACGAGCAGTACTTC.

The V and J genes are TRBV7-9 and TRBJ2-3, with a weak D call TRBD2 (6 bases). The CDR3 length is 14 residues. Trimming cost V 5 bases and J 0 bases, with 9 bases left between them. Germline values: CDR1 SEHNR, CDR2 FQNEAQ (reference sequence). The chain's CDR3 is CASSPRGSTDTQYF. The CDR3 coding sequence is TGTGCCAGCAGCCCGCGGGGAAGCACAGATACGCAGTATTTT.

V gene TRBV30 combines with J gene TRBJ2-7, with D possibly TRBD1 on 5 matching bases. V was cut by 0 bases and J by 5 bases, with 8 bases left in between. Per germline, CDR1 GTSNPN and CDR2 SVGIG (reference sequence). There are 12 residues in the CDR3. The CDR3 DNA reads TGTGCCTGGAGTGTTTGGGGCAACGAGCAGTACTTC. Translated: CAWSVWGNEQYF.

The rearrangement uses TRBV2 and TRBJ1-1; D is unclear. Germline CDR1 reads SNHLY; CDR2 reads FYNNEI. Deletions cut 8 bases from V and 1 base from J, with 8 bases between. CDR3 length equals 12 residues. CDR3 nucleotide sequence: TGTGCCAGCTCCGCAGAGAACACTGAAGCTTTCTTT. It yields the protein CASSAENTEAFF.

The chain couples TRBV2 to TRBJ2-7; D is possibly TRBD1 (6 bases). This CDR3 spans 14 amino acids. CDR1 SNHLY and CDR2 FYNNEI come from the germline V gene. The ends were cut back, 7 bases at V and 3 bases at J, with 16 bases in the middle. CDR3 sequence reads: CASKQQGWDYEQYF. The CDR3 DNA reads as TGTGCCAGCAAACAACAGGGATGGGACTACGAGCAGTACTTC.

This clone was recorded once. The rearrangement uses TRBV21-1 and TRBJ2-1; TRBD2 was called by the table and not checked on the DNA. TRBV21-1 constitutes a pseudogene. This CDR3 has 17 amino acids. CDR3 protein: CASSKGPGRGLYNEQFF. CDR3 coding DNA: TGTGCCAGCAGCAAAGGCCCGGGGCGGGGGCTATACAATGAGCAGTTCTTC.

V gene TRBV7-8 combines with J gene TRBJ1-5; D may be TRBD1 (6 bases). Trimming left V 1 base short and J 5 bases short, with 9 bases between. The germline CDR1 and CDR2 sequences are SGHVS and FQNEAQ. The CDR3 runs to 14 residues. CDR3 coding DNA: TGTGCCAGCAGCTTAGTAGGGGGGGATCAGCCCCAGCATTTT. It codes for CASSLVGGDQPQHF.

The chain is built from TRBV4-1 and TRBJ2-1; 9 bases are a match to TRBD1. Looked up from germline, CDR1 is MGHRA and CDR2 is YSYEKL. The junction had 14 bases not matched to a gene; V was cut back by 0 bases and J by 8 bases. There are 18 residues in the CDR3. The CDR3 here is CASSQEAIGTGRGDEQFF. For the CDR3, the DNA is TGCGCCAGCAGCCAAGAAGCTATTGGGACAGGGAGGGGAGATGAGCAGTTCTTC.

CDR3 sequence (DNA): TGTGCCAGCAGTGACTATGAGACAGAAGGCTACTATGGCTACACCTTC. Translated, it gives CASSDYETEGYYGYTF. The rearrangement uses TRBV6-1 and TRBJ1-2, with D maybe TRBD1 (5 bases). Germline V lookup: CDR1 MNHNS, CDR2 SASEGT. Trimming took 3 bases from V and 3 from J, leaving 17 bases between them. This CDR3 region has 16 residues.

The V and J genes are TRBV11-2 and TRBJ2-3; 8 nucleotides line up with TRBD2. Germline trimming cut 8 bases from V and 5 bases from J; bases unmatched to any gene: 12. The CDR3 is 15 amino acids. Germline lookup yields CDR1 SGHAT and CDR2 FQNNGV. DNA for the CDR3: TGTGCCAGCGTTGACACGGGGGGGCCACAAGATACGCAGTATTTT. Translated: CASVDTGGPQDTQYF.

Details on this clone: The sample holds other DNA sequences that translate to the same CDR3. The chain recombines TRBV24-1 with TRBJ2-5; possible D gene TRBD1, 8 bases. Germline assignment: CDR1 KGHDR and CDR2 SFDVKD. V lost 4 bases and J lost 5, with 16 bases in between. The CDR3 is made up of 15 amino acids. Here the CDR3 reads CATSDLGQGGETQYF. The CDR3 DNA reads as TGTGCCACCAGTGACCTCGGACAGGGAGGGGAGACCCAGTACTTC.

This clone was detected once. J is TRBJ1-4 and V is TRBV7-9; weak D call: TRBD1 (6 bases). The CDR3 sequence is 16 residues long. V lost 1 base and J 7 bases, leaving 16 bases between the germline ends. Looked up from germline, CDR1 is SEHNR and CDR2 is FQNEAQ (reference sequence). The CDR3 DNA follows: TGTGCCAGCAGCTTAGTTCTGGGGGCCGGGGTTGAAAAACTGTTTTTT. Translation gives CASSLVLGAGVEKLFF.

This chain links TRBV2 with TRBJ2-1, with TRBD2 as a possible D gene (5 bases). Deletions cut 9 bases from V and 1 base from J, with 10 bases between. Looked up from germline, CDR1 is SNHLY and CDR2 is FYNNEI. The CDR3 runs to 13 residues. CDR3 bases: TGTGCCAGTAATGGGGAGTCCTACAATGAGCAGTTCTTC. Its protein product is CASNGESYNEQFF.

The chain is built from TRBV13 and TRBJ2-3; 7 bases match TRBD2. The ends lost 7 bases at V and 7 bases at J; junction bases unmatched: 11. The germline CDR1 and CDR2 sequences are PRHDT and FYEKMQ (reference sequence). This CDR3 is 14 amino acids long. CDR3 region: CASILGGSGHTQYF. The CDR3 DNA follows: TGTGCCAGCATCTTGGGGGGGTCGGGACATACGCAGTATTTT. The whole variable domain, filled in from reference TRBV13 and TRBJ2-3, reads AAGVIQSPRHLIKEKRETATLKCYPIPRHDTVYWYQQGPGQDPQFLISFYEKMQSDKGSIPDRFSAQQFSDYHSELNMSSLELGDSALYFCASILGGSGHTQYFGPGTRLTVL.

A single count supports this clone. The chain combines TRBV7-9 with TRBJ1-2, with D perhaps matching TRBD1 (5 bases). Germline lookup yields CDR1 SEHNR and CDR2 FQNEAQ (reference sequence). The V and J ends lost 5 bases and 6 bases respectively, with 16 bases between them. The CDR3 spans 14 residues. The CDR3 protein is CASSLAGVSNGYTF. The CDR3 DNA is TGTGCCAGCAGCCTGGCGGGGGTTTCAAATGGCTACACCTTC.

V and J are TRBV3-1 (or the pseudogene TRBV3-2) and TRBJ2-2, with 7 bases matching TRBD1. Germline-derived CDR1 and CDR2 are LGHDT and YNNKEL (reference sequence). With V trimmed by 4 bases and J by 0 bases, 17 bases remained unmatched. The CDR3 spans 20 residues. CDR3 region: CASSRKMGQTIITNTGELFF. CDR3 nucleotide sequence: TGTGCCAGCAGCCGCAAAATGGGACAGACAATAATAACGAACACCGGGGAGCTGTTTTTT.

The count of this clone is one. The chain employs TRBV9 and TRBJ2-3; no clear D gene. The CDR3 is 13 amino acids. The V end was cut by 7 bases, the J end by 0 bases, with 9 bases between. Germline V gene lookup returns CDR1 SGDLS and CDR2 YYNGEE. The DNA of the CDR3 is TGTGCCAGCTCCAGTCCTAGCACAGATACGCAGTATTTT. It is translated as CASSSPSTDTQYF.

CDR3 amino acids: CASSQESSEALKTQYF. CDR3 bases: TGTGCCAGCAGCCAAGAGTCGAGCGAAGCGTTGAAGACCCAGTACTTC. The rearrangement links TRBV4-2 to TRBJ2-5, with unresolved D. V lost 0 bases, J lost 6 bases, and 17 bases lay in between. Germline lookup yields CDR1 LGHNA and CDR2 YNFKEQ. The CDR3 runs to 16 residues.